The 23 T cell receptor beta chains reported below all come from one sample, sequenced in a study of high-grade serous ovarian cancer treatment subgroups. The tumor samples were collected prior to definitive surgery or chemotherapy. Using immunoSEQ multiplex PCR, the repertoire was profiled, and TCRdb retains in-frame clones only, with some absent. The sample lists thousands of clones; approximately 62% were seen once. The source material was tumor tissue. The receptors were gathered from a human donor with high-grade serous ovarian cancer.

The V gene is TRBV11-3, the J gene TRBJ2-5; no firm D call. CDR1 SGHNT and CDR2 YENEEA come from the germline V gene. V dropped 6 bases and J dropped 2 bases, with 4 bases sitting between them. The CDR3 is 11 amino acids. The CDR3 bases are TGTGCCAGCAGAGAGCAAGAGACCCAGTACTTC. Protein sequence: CASREQETQYF.

Here the CDR3 reads CASSFPPGPEQYF. CDR3 DNA sequence: TGTGCCAGCAGCTTCCCCCCAGGCCCCGAGCAGTACTTC. This chain uses TRBV7-2 with TRBJ2-7; D remains ambiguous. V gave up 3 bases and J gave up 6 bases, with 12 bases separating them. The CDR3 covers 13 residues. Germline CDR1 is SGHTA and CDR2 is FQGNSA.

This clone counts as medium-sized (0.01 to 0.1%). The chain links TRBV7-3 to TRBJ1-1; no clear D gene. The CDR3 extends over 15 amino acids. Germline CDR1 is SGHTA and CDR2 is FQGTGA. V lost 4 bases to trimming and J lost 1 base, with 13 bases between them. The CDR3 is CASSSLGGQNTEAFF. DNA of the CDR3: TGTGCCAGCAGCTCCCTGGGTGGGCAGAACACTGAAGCTTTCTTT.

This chain joins TRBV23-1 and TRBJ1-2; D is undetermined. TRBV23-1 is filed as an ORF, its function uncertain. This CDR3 has 16 amino acids. Trimming removed 2 bases at V and 3 bases at J, with 16 bases between. The CDR3 spells CASSQKGEERHYGYTF. The CDR3, as DNA: TGCGCCAGCAGTCAAAAGGGAGAGGAGCGTCACTATGGCTACACCTTC.

The V gene is TRBV15, the J gene TRBJ1-1; no firm D call. This CDR3 contains 12 residues. Trimming removed 8 bases from V and 1 base from J, with 8 bases in between. The germline CDR1 and CDR2 sequences are LNHNV and YYDKDF (reference sequence). CDR3 in amino acids: CATSDSNTEAFF. The CDR3 DNA sequence: TGTGCCACCTCTGACTCGAACACTGAAGCTTTCTTT. The entire variable domain, with the rest obtained from reference TRBV15 and TRBJ1-1, is as follows: DAMVIQNPRYQVTQFGKPVTLSCSQTLNHNVMYWYQQKSSQAPKLLFHYYDKDFNNEADTPDNFQSRRPNTSFCFLDIRSPGLGDTAMYLCATSDSNTEAFFGQGTRLTVV.

The count of this clone is one. This chain joins TRBV19 and TRBJ2-6; D is possibly TRBD2 (6 bases). The CDR3 is 17 residues long. CDR1 and CDR2 (germline): LNHDA, SQIVND (reference sequence). The V end lost 5 bases, the J end lost 4 bases, and 18 bases lay between the germline ends. The CDR3 region has the DNA TGTGCCAGTAGTCCTGATCACGGGGGTACCGGGGCCAACGTCCTGACTTTC. It translates to CASSPDHGGTGANVLTF.

The chain recombines TRBV9 with TRBJ1-2; 7 bases fit TRBD1. V shed 7 bases and J 8 bases; nucleotides not matched to a gene: 14. The germline V gene encodes CDR1 SGDLS and CDR2 YYNGEE. The CDR3 loop spans 14 amino acids. CDR3: CASANRRDRWGYTF. Written as DNA, the CDR3 is TGTGCCAGCGCCAACCGCCGGGACAGATGGGGCTACACCTTC.

The chain combines TRBV28 with TRBJ2-7, with 7 bases fitting TRBD1. Per germline, CDR1 MDHEN and CDR2 SYDVKM. Trimming at V came to 4 bases and at J to 2 bases, leaving 14 bases not matched to a gene. The CDR3 runs 17 residues. CDR3 bases: TGTGCCAGCAGTTCCCCGGGACAGCCCGGTGGAGCCTACGAGCAGTACTTC. Protein: CASSSPGQPGGAYEQYF.

This sequence joins TRBV19 and TRBJ2-1; TRBD1 agrees at 8 bases. V shed 4 bases and J 6 bases; nucleotides not matched to a gene: 8. CDR1 is LNHDA, CDR2 SQIVND, per germline (reference sequence). This CDR3 contains 15 residues. The CDR3 DNA is TGTGCCAGTAGTAGGGGCGGGACAGGCTCCAATGAGCAGTTCTTC. Translated: CASSRGGTGSNEQFF.

Only one count was recorded for this clone. The CDR3 DNA follows: TGCGCCAGCAGCGCGGGAGACAGAAATAATTCACCCCTCCACTTT. Protein sequence: CASSAGDRNNSPLHF. This chain joins TRBV5-1 and TRBJ1-6; possibly TRBD1 for D (5 bases). Per germline, CDR1 SGHRS and CDR2 YFSETQ. Deletions cut 4 bases from V and 5 bases from J, with 13 bases between. The CDR3 has 15 residues.

The J gene is TRBJ2-1, the V gene TRBV10-3, with 12 bases lining up with TRBD2. Looked up from germline, CDR1 is ENHRY and CDR2 is SYGVKD. This CDR3 comprises 15 residues. V lost 4 bases, J lost 5 bases, and 3 bases stayed unmatched. The CDR3 here is CAISGRTSGNNEQFF. The CDR3 DNA reads as TGTGCCATCAGTGGGAGGACTAGCGGGAACAATGAGCAGTTCTTC.

The chain employs TRBV27 and TRBJ2-5; 11 bases are shared with TRBD1. The V gene's germline CDR1 is MNHEY and CDR2 SMNVEV (reference sequence). With 5 bases clipped from V and 5 bases from J, the junction kept 7 bases outside the gene matches. CDR3 length: 15 residues. The CDR3 loop reads CASSRDRGGRETQYF. CDR3 DNA: TGTGCCAGCAGTCGGGACAGGGGGGGGCGGGAGACCCAGTACTTC.

The chain recombines TRBV28 with TRBJ2-5; 7 bases align to TRBD1. This CDR3 region has 14 residues. Germline V gene sequence: CDR1 MDHEN, CDR2 SYDVKM. V lost 6 bases and J lost 4; bases outside the gene matches: 8. The CDR3 spells CASSRGQERETQYF. CDR3 DNA: TGTGCCAGCAGCCGCGGACAGGAGCGAGAGACCCAGTACTTC.

This clone was detected only a few times. This chain links TRBV2 with TRBJ1-2, with TRBD1 matching over 8 bases. Germline values: CDR1 SNHLY, CDR2 FYNNEI. Trimming removed 3 bases from V and 8 bases from J; junction bases left unmatched: 2. The CDR3 has 12 residues. This CDR3 is CASSDDRGGYTF. The CDR3 nucleotides are TGTGCCAGCAGTGACGACAGGGGCGGCTACACCTTC. Drawing the rest from reference TRBV2 and TRBJ1-2, the complete variable domain is EPEVTQTPSHQVTQMGQEVILRCVPISNHLYFYWYRQILGQKVEFLVSFYNNEISEKSEIFDDQFSVERPDGSNFTLKIRSTKLEDSAMYFCASSDDRGGYTFGSGTRLTVV.

This clone was seen only a few times. The gene calls are TRBV28 and TRBJ1-3; D may be TRBD1 (6 bases). This CDR3 spans 18 amino acids. Germline CDR1 and CDR2: MDHEN and SYDVKM. Deletions cut 7 bases from V and 3 bases from J, with 25 bases between. The CDR3 spells CASNGWDITGRGGNTIYF. The CDR3 DNA reads as TGTGCCAGCAACGGGTGGGACATTACAGGTCGTGGTGGAAACACCATATATTTT.

The rearrangement links TRBV2 to TRBJ2-4; D not certain. The length of the CDR3 is 14 residues. Deletions cut 7 bases from V and 8 bases from J, with 18 bases between. Germline CDR1 is SNHLY and CDR2 is FYNNEI. CDR3 DNA sequence: TGTGCCAGCATCGGGCCCCGAAGGACGGACATTCAGTACTTC. Encoded protein: CASIGPRRTDIQYF.

This sequence joins TRBV5-6 and TRBJ2-7; TRBD2 matches 9 bases. CDR1 SGHDT and CDR2 YYEEEE come from the germline V gene. V lost 4 bases and J lost 2; bases outside the gene matches: 4. The CDR3 sequence is 14 residues long. This chain's CDR3 is CASSPLAGTYEQYF. As DNA, the CDR3 is TGTGCCAGCAGCCCCCTAGCGGGAACCTACGAGCAGTACTTC.

The chain has TRBV5-4 and TRBJ2-5; the match to TRBD2 covers 7 bases. Germline CDR1 and CDR2: SGHNT and YYREEE (reference sequence). Trimming removed 0 bases from V and 4 bases from J; junction bases left unmatched: 3. The CDR3 length is 14 residues. CDR3 amino acids: CASSLGGEGETQYF. The CDR3 DNA reads as TGTGCCAGCAGCTTGGGGGGGGAGGGAGAGACCCAGTACTTC.

This clone was picked up a small number of times. This sequence joins TRBV29-1 and TRBJ1-1; D is unclear. Per the germline V gene, CDR1 is SQVTM and CDR2 is ANQGSEA. The CDR3 is made up of 13 amino acids. V dropped 3 bases and J dropped 0 bases, with 8 bases sitting between them. CDR3 sequence reads: CSVDKGMNTEAFF. The CDR3 nucleotides read TGCAGCGTTGATAAGGGTATGAACACTGAAGCTTTCTTT.

The V and J genes are TRBV4-3 and TRBJ1-3; a possible D gene is TRBD1 (5 bases). From germline, CDR1 is LGHNA and CDR2 YSLEER. Between the trimmed V and J ends, which lost 3 bases and 1 base, there was a span of 7 bases. CDR3 size: 14 residues. The CDR3 DNA follows: TGCGCCAGCAGCCACGGGGGTTCTGGAAACACCATATATTTT. Protein sequence: CASSHGGSGNTIYF.

This clone was observed a handful of times. V usage is TRBV6-5 and J usage is TRBJ1-2; tentative D call: TRBD1 (6 bases). CDR3 length: 12 amino acids. Trimming left V 5 bases short and J 7 bases short, with 11 bases between. Germline V CDR1 and CDR2: MNHEY, SVGAGI. DNA for the CDR3: TGTGCCAGCAGTGGAAACAGGGCTGGCTACACCTTC. Translated: CASSGNRAGYTF.

The chain uses TRBV7-9 and TRBJ1-2; D call uncertain. Trimming cost V 5 bases and J 5 bases, with 12 bases left between them. The CDR3 is 13 amino acids. CDR1 is SEHNR and CDR2 is FQNEAQ in the germline V gene (reference sequence). CDR3 in DNA: TGTGCCAGCAGCCCGGGTCAGAGATATGGCTACACCTTC. Translation gives CASSPGQRYGYTF.

The V and J genes are TRBV6-6 and TRBJ2-3; TRBD2 matches at 8 bases. The J segment lost 5 bases and the V segment lost 9 bases, leaving 13 bases of the junction unmatched. CDR3 length equals 15 residues. CDR1 is MNHNY and CDR2 is SVGAGI in the germline V gene (reference sequence). This chain's CDR3 is CASNTGGAHIDTQYF. In DNA, the CDR3 is TGTGCCAGTAATACGGGGGGGGCGCACATAGATACGCAGTATTTT.